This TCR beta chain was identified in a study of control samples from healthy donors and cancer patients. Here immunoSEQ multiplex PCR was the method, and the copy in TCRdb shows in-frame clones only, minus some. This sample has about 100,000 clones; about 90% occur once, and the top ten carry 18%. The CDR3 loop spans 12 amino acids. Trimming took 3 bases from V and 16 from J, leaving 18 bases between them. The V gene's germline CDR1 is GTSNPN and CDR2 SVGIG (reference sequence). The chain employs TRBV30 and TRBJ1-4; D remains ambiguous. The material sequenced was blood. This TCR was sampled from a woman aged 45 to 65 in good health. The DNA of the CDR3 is TGTGCCTGGAGCTACAGTTCTAGTGGGCGGTTTTTT. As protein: CAWSYSSSGRFF.